A selection of T cell receptor beta chains follows, all from one sample in a study of CD8+CD57+ T cells in acquired aplastic anemia. TCRdb used MiXCR to reprocess the reads, holding one entry per CDR3 protein. Of some 48,000 distinct CDR3 sequences in the sample, over 60% are singletons; the top ten hold 30% to 40%. Sequencing was carried out using sorted CD4+, CD8+, or CD8+CD57+ T cells (not recorded which) from PBMCs. All receptors derive from a human donor in good health, serving as a control. The CDR3 runs from the conserved cysteine through the conserved F or W. The D gene is left open where the match is weak. Only part of the rows carry a size: once, few, many, or a class if the clone is expanded.

clone_size,d_call,v_call,j_call,cdr3_nt,cdr3_aa
NA,NA,TRBV29-1,TRBJ2-5,TGCAGCGTTGCCAGAGAGACCCAGTACTTC,CSVARETQYF
NA,NA,TRBV7-8,TRBJ1-4,TGTGCCAGCAGCTTATGGACTGGAGGGGATGAAAAACTGTTTTTT,CASSLWTGGDEKLFF
NA,TRBD2,TRBV24-1,TRBJ2-7,TGTGCCACCAGTGATGCCGGGACTACTGGTCTCGACGAGCAGTACTTC,CATSDAGTTGLDEQYF
NA,NA,TRBV19,TRBJ2-7,TGTGCCAGTAGTACCAGACAGGACGAGCAGTACTTC,CASSTRQDEQYF
NA,NA,TRBV11-1,TRBJ1-1,TGTGCCAGCAGCTTAGTTCGGGGAAGTTCTGAAGCTTTCTTT,CASSLVRGSSEAFF
few,NA,TRBV10-3,TRBJ2-7,TGTGCCATCAGTGCGGAAAACGAGCAGTACTTC,CAISAENEQYF
few,TRBD2,TRBV25-1,TRBJ2-1,TGTGCCAGCAGCGATTTTAACGGGGGGTCCTACAATGAGCAGTTCTTC,CASSDFNGGSYNEQFF
many,NA,TRBV9,TRBJ2-2,TGTGCCAGCAGCTTGGGACTGGGCACCGGGGAGCTGTTTTTT,CASSLGLGTGELFF
NA,TRBD1,TRBV10-3,TRBJ2-5,TGTGCCATCAGTGAGTCGGCAGGGGGCAGGGAGACCCAGTACTTC,CAISESAGGRETQYF
many,TRBD1,TRBV6-4,TRBJ2-2,TGTGCCAGCAGTGCTCGACCTGGGGGGACAGGGCTCGGGTCGAACACCGGGGAGCTGTTTTTT,CASSARPGGTGLGSNTGELFF
NA,NA,TRBV7-3,TRBJ2-2,TGTGCCAGCAGCCAGGCGGGACAGAACACCGGGGAGCTGTTTTTT,CASSQAGQNTGELFF
few,NA,TRBV12-3/TRBV12-4,TRBJ1-6,TGTGCCAGCAGTCGGATTAATTCACCCCTCCACTTT,CASSRINSPLHF
NA,NA,TRBV6-1,TRBJ2-7,TGTGCCAGCAGTCCCCATGCAGAGGACCAAACCTACGAGCAGTACTTC,CASSPHAEDQTYEQYF
once,TRBD2,TRBV10-3,TRBJ2-5,TGTGCCATCAGTGATGGTCCTAGCGGTGGGTACCAAGAGACCCAGTACTTC,CAISDGPSGGYQETQYF
NA,NA,TRBV20-1,TRBJ1-5,TGCAGTGCTATGGACAATTACAATCAGCCCCAGCATTTT,CSAMDNYNQPQHF
NA,TRBD1,TRBV4-1,TRBJ1-6,TGCGCCAGCAGCCATGCCACAGGGGGCGCAGGAATATATTCACCCCTCCACTTT,CASSHATGGAGIYSPLHF
NA,NA,TRBV29-1,TRBJ1-3,TGCAGCGTTACCCGGGTCTCCAGCTCTGGAAACACCATATATTTT,CSVTRVSSSGNTIYF
NA,TRBD1,TRBV20-1,TRBJ2-7,TGCAGTGCTAGAGATCAGGGGACAGCAACCTACGAGCAGTACTTC,CSARDQGTATYEQYF
NA,NA,TRBV29-1,TRBJ1-1,TGCAGCGTTCATAAGGGAGCGAACACTGAAGCTTTCTTT,CSVHKGANTEAFF
NA,NA,TRBV29-1,TRBJ2-7,TGCAGCGTTGAAGTAGGGCTAGGGCAGTACTTC,CSVEVGLGQYF
NA,NA,TRBV7-9,TRBJ1-6,TGTGCCAGCAGCTTAGACGGGGAATCACCCCTCCACTTT,CASSLDGESPLHF
NA,NA,TRBV5-1,TRBJ2-1,TGCGCCAGCAGCTTGGAATTAGCATCCTACAATGAGCAGTTCTTC,CASSLELASYNEQFF
NA,NA,TRBV7-2,TRBJ1-1,TGTGCCAGCAGCTTTCTGAGGGGAACCACTGAAGCTTTCTTT,CASSFLRGTTEAFF
NA,TRBD2,TRBV20-1,TRBJ2-1,TGCAGTGCGAGTGGCCCTAGCGGGCGCTCCTACAATGAGCAGTTCTTC,CSASGPSGRSYNEQFF
NA,NA,TRBV20-1,TRBJ1-1,TGCAGTGCTAGAGATCTACAGGGAGGGACTGAAGCTTTCTTT,CSARDLQGGTEAFF
few,NA,TRBV2,TRBJ1-1,TGTGCCAGCAGTGTGGGCAGACTGAACACTGAAGCTTTCTTT,CASSVGRLNTEAFF
NA,NA,TRBV24-1,TRBJ2-7,TGTGCCACCAGTGACACCTACGAGCAGTACTTC,CATSDTYEQYF
NA,NA,TRBV19,TRBJ2-2,TGTGCCAGTAGTATTAGGGTTAGCGGGGAGCTGTTTTTT,CASSIRVSGELFF
NA,NA,TRBV10-1,TRBJ1-1,TGCGCCAGCAGTGAAAACAGGGACACTGAAGCTTTCTTT,CASSENRDTEAFF
many,NA,TRBV6-1,TRBJ1-5,TGTGCCAGCACCCAAACGGGGGGTAGCAATCAGCCCCAGCATTTT,CASTQTGGSNQPQHF
NA,NA,TRBV25-1,TRBJ2-3,TGTGCCAGCAGTGAGGCCAGTAGCACAGATACGCAGTATTTT,CASSEASSTDTQYF
NA,NA,TRBV7-7,TRBJ1-2,TGTGCCAGCAGACACCCGGTCAACTATGGCTACACCTTC,CASRHPVNYGYTF
NA,NA,TRBV9,TRBJ1-1,TGTGCCAGCAGCTCCCAGGGAGGGGTGAACACTGAAGCTTTCTTT,CASSSQGGVNTEAFF